This entry lists 16 T cell receptor beta chains sequenced from one sample in a study of blood T cells in healthy people across ages. Through a sample-barcoded 5' primer and a J-beta primer mix, a second PCR was run for roughly 7 to 11 cycles. TCRdb ran MiXCR on the 5' RACE reads and lists one entry per CDR3 protein. The data contain around 990,000 distinct CDR3 sequences, almost 25% of them singletons. This sample was shared with a second study, whose subject was T cells of mothers and their children.

The sequenced sample consisted of blood. Receptors were obtained from a girl aged 2 to 9 in good health.

Written as DNA, the CDR3 is TGCAGCGTTGGTCGTATAGCGGGAAAAGTGGATGAGCAGTTCTTC. It encodes CSVGRIAGKVDEQFF. The chain combines TRBV29-1 with TRBJ2-1, with 8 nucleotides matching TRBD2. Trimming cost V 4 bases and J 8 bases; bases outside gene matches: 13. Germline CDR1 is SQVTM and CDR2 is ANQGSEA. This CDR3 is 15 amino acids long.

The chain combines TRBV6-5 with TRBJ2-5; TRBD1 aligns across 8 bases. This CDR3 comprises 16 residues. Trimming removed 0 bases from V and 7 bases from J; junction bases left unmatched: 10. Germline V gives CDR1 MNHEY, CDR2 SVGAGI. This CDR3 reads CASSYSWTGPHGTQYF. The CDR3, as DNA: TGTGCCAGCAGTTACTCGTGGACAGGGCCCCATGGGACCCAGTACTTC.

This clonotype was counted ten times or more. The CDR3, as DNA: TGTGCCAGCGCGCCCGGACCCCCAGTTTTTCCCCTCCACTTT. It codes for CASAPGPPVFPLHF. The chain links TRBV19 to TRBJ1-6; D not resolved. The germline CDR1 and CDR2 sequences are LNHDA and SQIVND (reference sequence). This CDR3 is 14 amino acids long. Trimming took 9 bases from V and 13 from J, leaving 22 bases between them.

The V and J genes are TRBV11-3 and TRBJ2-5, with D tentatively TRBD2 (5 bases). Judging by the DNA end, TRBJ2-1 fits better; the J call may be wrong. This CDR3 has 14 amino acids. CDR1 and CDR2 from the germline V gene are SGHNT and YENEEA. The CDR3, as DNA: TGTGCCAGCAGTTCCCAGCGGTTAGGGAATGAGCAGTTCTTC. Translating gives CASSSQRLGNEQFF.

The chain joins TRBV24-1 to TRBJ2-5; 10 nucleotides align to TRBD1. With the DNA end fitting TRBJ2-1 better, the J assignment may be wrong. CDR1 KGHDR and CDR2 SFDVKD come from the germline V gene. The length of the CDR3 is 15 residues. CDR3 in amino acids: CATSDLGTGAEEQFF. The CDR3 coding sequence is TGTGCCACCAGTGATTTGGGGACAGGGGCTGAAGAGCAGTTCTTC.

There are a few counts of this clonotype. The CDR3, as DNA: TGTGCCAGCAGTTACAGTAGCGGGCCCTCCTACGAGCAGTACTTC. It is translated as CASSYSSGPSYEQYF. The V and J genes are TRBV6-6 and TRBJ2-7; the match to TRBD2 covers 7 bases. CDR1 is MNHNY, CDR2 SVGAGI, per germline (reference sequence). This CDR3 is 15 amino acids long. J lost 0 bases, V lost 2 bases, and 4 bases had no gene match.

The chain couples TRBV29-1 to TRBJ2-5, with 8 bases matching TRBD2. The J call could be wrong; TRBJ2-1 is a better fit for the DNA end. The CDR3 loop spans 14 amino acids. Germline CDR1 SQVTM, CDR2 ANQGSEA. CDR3: CSVENPGGVPEQFF. CDR3 bases: TGCAGCGTTGAAAATCCGGGGGGGGTACCTGAGCAGTTCTTC.

This clonotype came up a few times. This rearrangement joins TRBV7-2 to TRBJ2-7; 12 bases line up with TRBD2. The CDR3 loop spans 18 amino acids. The trim removed 1 base at V and 5 bases at J, leaving 12 bases unmatched. Per the germline V gene, CDR1 is SGHTA and CDR2 is FQGNSA. The chain's CDR3 is CASSLVRLAGENGNEQYF. The CDR3, as DNA: TGTGCCAGCAGCTTAGTGCGACTAGCGGGAGAGAACGGGAACGAGCAGTACTTC. Full variable domain (remainder filled in from reference TRBV7-2 and TRBJ2-7): GAGVSQSPSNKVTEKGKDVELRCDPISGHTALYWYRQSLGQGLEFLIYFQGNSAPDKSGLPSDRFSAERTGGSVSTLTIQRTQQEDSAVYLCASSLVRLAGENGNEQYFGPGTRLTVT.

This clonotype was seen a handful of times. The junction departs from germline at one end; a sequencing error may be responsible. The chain couples TRBV6-2 or TRBV6-3 to TRBJ2-2; 7 bases map to TRBD2. The germline CDR1 and CDR2 sequences are MNHEY and SVGEGT. This CDR3 is built from 15 residues. CDR3 amino acids: CASSSAAGESGELFF. DNA for the CDR3: TGTGCCAGCAGTTCTGCGGCGGGGGAATCCGGGGAGTTGTTTTTT.

This clonotype was detected a few times. This chain uses TRBV12-3 or TRBV12-4 with TRBJ1-3; no reliable D call. The CDR3 sequence is 16 residues long. The V end was cut by 3 bases, the J end by 0 bases, with 12 bases between. The CDR3 DNA follows: TGTGCCAGCAGTTTCCTAGCGGATATCTCTGGAAACACCATATATTTT. Translating gives CASSFLADISGNTIYF.

J is TRBJ2-2 and V is TRBV5-5; 11 nucleotides agree with TRBD1. The CDR3 is 17 amino acids. Germline V gene lookup returns CDR1 SGHKS and CDR2 YYEKEE (reference sequence). V shed 4 bases and J 4 bases; nucleotides not matched to a gene: 9. Written as DNA, the CDR3 is TGTGCCAGCAGCCATCTGGAGGGACAGGGGGGCACCGGGGAGCTGTTTTTT. As protein: CASSHLEGQGGTGELFF. Together with reference TRBV5-5 and TRBJ2-2, the CDR3 gives the full variable domain: DAGVTQSPTHLIKTRGQQVTLRCSPISGHKSVSWYQQVLGQGPQFIFQYYEKEERGRGNFPDRFSARQFPNYSSELNVNALLLGDSALYLCASSHLEGQGGTGELFFGEGSRLTVL.

V usage is TRBV4-1 and J usage is TRBJ2-5, with no clear D. Matching the DNA end better, TRBJ2-7 makes the J call doubtful. This CDR3 spans 19 amino acids. Germline V gene lookup returns CDR1 MGHRA and CDR2 YSYEKL. This CDR3 reads CASSQDDGALVRRSYEQYF. The DNA for the CDR3 is TGCGCCAGCAGCCAAGACGATGGTGCATTGGTAAGAAGATCCTACGAGCAGTACTTC.

In its sample, this clonotype was seen a few times. The chain carries TRBV12-3 or TRBV12-4 and TRBJ2-1; TRBD2 agrees at 12 bases. The CDR3 has 16 amino acids. V trimming: 6 bases; J trimming: 4 bases; junction bases outside the gene matches: 7. The CDR3 DNA follows: TGTGCCAGCAGCCCCACTAGCGGGAGGCATTACAATGAGCAGTTCTTC. Translating gives CASSPTSGRHYNEQFF.

The chain combines TRBV29-1 with TRBJ1-2; D unresolved. V lost 4 bases and J 0 bases, leaving 18 bases between the germline ends. The CDR3 has 16 amino acids. Germline assignment: CDR1 SQVTM and CDR2 ANQGSEA. The CDR3 DNA sequence: TGCAGCGTTGCCTGGACCGGTCAAGCAACTAACTATGGCTACACCTTC. Residues: CSVAWTGQATNYGYTF.

This rearrangement joins TRBV27 to TRBJ1-2; 7 nucleotides match TRBD1. This CDR3 is built from 14 residues. The junction had 7 bases not matched to a gene; V was cut back by 5 bases and J by 4 bases. Germline V gene lookup returns CDR1 MNHEY and CDR2 SMNVEV (reference sequence). The CDR3 nucleotides read TGTGCCAGCAGTCTTAGGGGGCAGGTCTATGGCTACACCTTC. Protein product: CASSLRGQVYGYTF.

The chain recombines TRBV12-3 or TRBV12-4 with TRBJ2-2, with 14 positions matching TRBD2. Germline trimming cut 6 bases from V and 3 bases from J; bases unmatched to any gene: 3. This CDR3 has 16 residues. The CDR3 is CASRRTSGGHTGELFF. In DNA form, the CDR3 reads TGTGCCAGCAGAAGGACTAGCGGGGGGCACACCGGGGAGCTGTTTTTT.